The 16 T cell receptor beta chains below all came from one sample that was sequenced in a study of molecular identifiers for immune sequencing clone quantification. Each CDR3 protein is one row after TCRdb ran MiXCR on the PCR reads. This table holds approximately 550,000 distinct CDR3 sequences, about 25% found once. Source material: naive CD8+ T cells from blood, with Jurkat cell RNA spiked in. Sample subset: FACS-sorted CD8+CD4-CCR7+CD45RA+ naive T cells. Every receptor here comes from a human donor in good health. Some libraries in this study had Jurkat cell RNA spiked in.

This clonotype came up many times. The genes are TRBV6-2 or TRBV6-3 and TRBJ2-7, with D perhaps TRBD1 or TRBD2 (5 bases each). CDR1 MNHEY and CDR2 SVGEGT come from the germline V gene. The CDR3 has 13 residues. Trimming left V 1 base short and J 7 bases short, with 11 bases between. In DNA, the CDR3 is TGTGCCAGCAGTTACTGGCCTGGGGGAGAGCAGTACTTC. Residues: CASSYWPGGEQYF.

This clonotype was seen only a few times. The genes are TRBV12-3 or TRBV12-4 and TRBJ2-5, with D unresolved. The CDR3 has 14 residues. V shed 0 bases and J shed 5 bases, with 10 bases lying between them. CDR3 region: CASSLAGRTETQYF. CDR3 nucleotide sequence: TGTGCCAGCAGTTTAGCAGGCCGTACGGAGACCCAGTACTTC.

V gene TRBV6-5 combines with J gene TRBJ1-1; 9 positions match TRBD1. Trimming removed 8 bases from V and 1 base from J; junction bases left unmatched: 2. This CDR3 contains 13 residues. CDR1 MNHEY and CDR2 SVGAGI come from the germline V gene. Written as DNA, the CDR3 is TGTGCCAGCCGGGACAGGGCGAACACTGAAGCTTTCTTT. Amino acids: CASRDRANTEAFF.

This clonotype was seen more than once but under ten times. The chain has TRBV12-3 or TRBV12-4 and TRBJ2-6; D is possibly TRBD1 (5 bases). CDR3 length: 20 amino acids. V gave up 6 bases and J gave up 2 bases, with 26 bases separating them. CDR3 amino acids: CASSSELIEDSHPGANVLTF. CDR3 DNA: TGTGCCAGCAGCTCAGAGTTAATTGAAGACAGTCACCCTGGGGCCAACGTCCTGACTTTC.

The sample holds a few counts of this clonotype. The chain couples TRBV7-9 to TRBJ2-5; D might be TRBD2 (6 bases). In germline, CDR1 is SEHNR, CDR2 FQNEAQ (reference sequence). The CDR3 is made up of 15 amino acids. Trimming stripped 1 base from V and 1 base from J, with 10 bases between. CDR3 amino acids: CASSLVVGSQETQYF. The CDR3 bases are TGTGCCAGCAGCTTAGTTGTCGGGAGCCAAGAGACCCAGTACTTC.

In its sample, this clonotype was seen a few times. CDR3 DNA: TGTGCCAGCAGCTTAGCTTCATCGCTCGCGTTTGGCTACACCTTC. Its translation is CASSLASSLAFGYTF. The rearrangement joins TRBV7-8 to TRBJ1-2; D gene unclear. The CDR3 consists of 15 residues. The V end was cut by 0 bases, the J end by 7 bases, with 15 bases between. Germline lookup yields CDR1 SGHVS and CDR2 FQNEAQ.

This clonotype was recorded at least ten times. The V gene is TRBV25-1, the J gene TRBJ1-1; 7 positions agree with TRBD1. In germline, CDR1 is MGHDK, CDR2 SYGVNS. The CDR3 extends over 16 amino acids. J was trimmed by 0 bases and V by 8 bases; bases with no gene match: 12. As DNA, the CDR3 is TGTGCCAGCCACTCAGGGCCGGGACAGCTGAACACTGAAGCTTTCTTT. Amino acid sequence: CASHSGPGQLNTEAFF.

The rearrangement links TRBV20-1 to TRBJ2-2, with 7 bases aligning to TRBD1. Germline V gene lookup returns CDR1 DFQATT and CDR2 SNEGSKA (reference sequence). J was trimmed by 6 bases and V by 1 base; bases with no gene match: 2. The CDR3 contains 13 residues. The CDR3 coding sequence is TGCAGTGCTAGAGGACAGGGACCCGGGGAGCTGTTTTTT. It is translated as CSARGQGPGELFF.

The chain links TRBV5-8 to TRBJ1-5, with a tentative D call TRBD1 (6 bases). V was shortened by 6 bases and J by 2 bases, with 18 bases between the two germline ends. The CDR3 totals 16 residues. The germline V gene has CDR1 SGHTS and CDR2 YDEGEE. The CDR3 nucleotides are TGTGCCAGCACCTCACTTTCGAGGACAGGCAATCAGCCCCAGCATTTT. Translated, it gives CASTSLSRTGNQPQHF.

This clonotype was detected only a few times. This chain connects TRBV12-3 or TRBV12-4 to TRBJ2-1, with TRBD2 matching 8 bases. The trim removed 4 bases at V and 9 bases at J, leaving 2 bases unmatched. The CDR3 is made up of 12 amino acids. CDR3 region: CASSSLAVEQFF. CDR3 DNA: TGTGCCAGCAGTTCACTAGCGGTTGAGCAGTTCTTC.

As to this clonotype: The germline gene is not matched at one end of the junction; a read error may be the cause. This chain joins TRBV7-2 and TRBJ1-4; TRBD1 aligns across 7 bases. CDR3 length: 14 residues. Germline assignment: CDR1 SGHTA and CDR2 FQGNSA. The CDR3 sequence is CASRRDSLNDKLFF. DNA of the CDR3: TGTGCCAGCAGAAGGGACAGTTTAAATGATAAACTGTTTTTT.

This clonotype was seen many times. The chain carries TRBV7-2 and TRBJ1-1; D is undetermined. The CDR3 is 13 residues long. Between the trimmed V and J ends, which lost 5 bases and 6 bases, there was a span of 13 bases. Germline lookup yields CDR1 SGHTA and CDR2 FQGNSA. CDR3 DNA: TGTGCCAGCAGCGTAGGTGGACGGGCTGAAGCTTTCTTT. Encoded protein: CASSVGGRAEAFF. Full variable domain (rest looked up from reference TRBV7-2 and TRBJ1-1): GAGVSQSPSNKVTEKGKDVELRCDPISGHTALYWYRQSLGQGLEFLIYFQGNSAPDKSGLPSDRFSAERTGGSVSTLTIQRTQQEDSAVYLCASSVGGRAEAFFGQGTRLTVV.

This rearrangement joins TRBV7-6 to TRBJ2-5, with TRBD2 matching over 8 bases. The CDR3 length is 16 residues. Trimming took 0 bases from V and 5 from J; bases not matched to a gene: 8. The germline V gene has CDR1 SGHVS and CDR2 FNYEAQ. The CDR3: CASSLAASGRQETQYF. The DNA of the CDR3 is TGTGCCAGCAGCTTAGCGGCTAGCGGGCGCCAGGAGACCCAGTACTTC.

Remarks on this clonotype: The junction and the germline gene differ at one end; a read error may be behind it. V is TRBV9 and J is TRBJ2-1; weak D call: TRBD1 (6 bases). This CDR3 contains 13 residues. From germline, CDR1 is SGDLS and CDR2 YYNGEE. CDR3: CASSPGQPNEQSF. CDR3 in DNA: TGTGCCAGCAGCCCCGGACAGCCCAATGAGCAGTCCTTC.

This clonotype was found many times. The chain couples TRBV28 to TRBJ2-7; D unresolved. The CDR3 has 14 amino acids. CDR1 MDHEN and CDR2 SYDVKM come from the germline V gene. V was pared by 4 bases and J by 2 bases, with 12 bases between. The CDR3 DNA reads as TGTGCCAGCAGTTATGGAAGGAGCGCCTACGAGCAGTACTTC. Its protein product is CASSYGRSAYEQYF.

This clonotype was observed once. The rearrangement joins TRBV3-1 to TRBJ1-2; unclear D gene. The CDR3 spans 15 residues. Per the germline V gene, CDR1 is LGHDT and CDR2 is YNNKEL (reference sequence). V was pared by 3 bases and J by 4 bases, with 15 bases between. The CDR3 loop reads CASSHLTSSAYGYTF. The CDR3 DNA reads as TGTGCCAGCAGCCACCTTACGTCAAGTGCCTATGGCTACACCTTC.